These 17 T cell receptor beta chains came from one sample sequenced in a study of technical replicates of blood from a few donors (dated by TCRdb to about 2017). Libraries were prepared through the immunoSEQ multiplex PCR assay. TCRdb provides this immuneACCESS table in a form limited to in-frame rearrangements. Some clones are lacking; in checked studies, under half of them reflect an unresolved V gene, and why the rest are absent is not known. The sample yields around 67,000 clones; about 90% were counted once. The ten largest clones take up 5% to 6.5% of the sample. The sample comprised PBMCs. The receptors shown here come from a human donor in good health. Some clones in this sample may be carry-over from other donors' samples.

The DNA of the CDR3 is TGTGCTAGTGGTATAGGACAGAACTATGGCTACACCTTC. This sequence encodes CASGIGQNYGYTF. The rearrangement links TRBV12-5 to TRBJ1-2; a possible D gene is TRBD1 (6 bases). The germline CDR1 and CDR2 sequences are LGHNT and FRNRAP. V lost 5 bases and J 2 bases, leaving 9 bases between the germline ends. The CDR3 runs to 13 residues.

The J gene is TRBJ2-1, the V gene TRBV6-1; 7 nucleotides match TRBD2. The ends lost 1 base at V and 4 bases at J; junction bases unmatched: 7. The CDR3 totals 16 residues. The germline V gene has CDR1 MNHNS and CDR2 SASEGT. CDR3 bases: TGTGCCAGCAGTGAAGTCGTGACTAGCACTTACAATGAGCAGTTCTTC. The encoded protein is CASSEVVTSTYNEQFF.

This clone appeared once. The chain is built from TRBV7-2 and TRBJ2-1, with 7 bases that match TRBD2. V was clipped by 1 base and J by 6 bases; unmatched bases: 6. The V gene's germline CDR1 is SGHTA and CDR2 FQGNSA. The CDR3 has 15 amino acids. The CDR3 spells CASSLGASGPNEQFF. The CDR3 DNA reads TGTGCCAGCAGCTTAGGGGCTAGCGGACCCAATGAGCAGTTCTTC. Using reference TRBV7-2 and TRBJ2-1 for the parts outside the CDR3, the full variable domain is GAGVSQSPSNKVTEKGKDVELRCDPISGHTALYWYRQSLGQGLEFLIYFQGNSAPDKSGLPSDRFSAERTGGSVSTLTIQRTQQEDSAVYLCASSLGASGPNEQFFGPGTRLTVL.

The count of this clone is one. The gene calls are TRBV11-2 and TRBJ1-2; possible D gene TRBD1, 5 bases. Trimming took 5 bases from V and 1 from J, leaving 14 bases between them. The CDR3 sequence is 15 residues long. Germline V gene data show CDR1 as SGHAT and CDR2 as FQNNGV. The CDR3 region is CASSLGGTLNYGYTF. DNA of the CDR3: TGTGCCAGCAGCCTCGGGGGGACCCTTAACTATGGCTACACCTTC.

V gene TRBV27 combines with J gene TRBJ2-7; TRBD2 matches at 9 bases. V dropped 6 bases and J dropped 3; count of bases not matched to a gene: 9. CDR1 and CDR2 from the germline V gene are MNHEY and SMNVEV (reference sequence). The CDR3 runs to 15 residues. The CDR3: CASRLAGGASYEQYF. Written as DNA, the CDR3 is TGTGCCAGCAGGCTGGCGGGAGGGGCAAGCTACGAGCAGTACTTC.

The chain joins TRBV13 to TRBJ1-2; D remains ambiguous. CDR3 length: 17 amino acids. The germline gives CDR1 PRHDT, CDR2 FYEKMQ (reference sequence). V lost 5 bases to trimming and J lost 1 base, with 20 bases between them. The DNA of the CDR3 is TGTGCCAGCAGCCCCCACATTCAAGCGTGGATTAACTATGGCTACACCTTC. It yields the protein CASSPHIQAWINYGYTF. Filled out from reference TRBV13 and TRBJ1-2, the complete variable domain reads AAGVIQSPRHLIKEKRETATLKCYPIPRHDTVYWYQQGPGQDPQFLISFYEKMQSDKGSIPDRFSAQQFSDYHSELNMSSLELGDSALYFCASSPHIQAWINYGYTFGSGTRLTVV.

The chain uses TRBV6-4 and TRBJ2-5; possible D gene TRBD1, 6 bases. In germline, CDR1 is MRHNA, CDR2 SNTAGT. The germline V and J ends were trimmed by 6 bases and 5 bases, with 16 bases remaining between them. The CDR3 contains 14 residues. The CDR3: CASRDIQGAETQYF. The CDR3 DNA is TGTGCCAGCAGGGATATACAGGGTGCGGAGACCCAGTACTTC.

The V call is TRBV5-1, the J call TRBJ2-7, with 7 bases that match TRBD1. Trimming took 2 bases from V and 3 from J; bases not matched to a gene: 5. In germline, CDR1 is SGHRS, CDR2 YFSETQ. This CDR3 contains 14 residues. Here the CDR3 reads CASSLRGQSYEQYF. The CDR3 DNA follows: TGCGCCAGCAGCTTACGGGGACAGAGCTACGAGCAGTACTTC.

The chain carries TRBV7-3 and TRBJ2-2, with a tentative D call TRBD1 (6 bases). V was clipped by 4 bases and J by 6 bases, with 15 bases between them. The CDR3 covers 15 residues. CDR1 is SGHTA and CDR2 is FQGTGA in the germline V gene. CDR3 protein: CASSSQGLVSGELFF. CDR3 DNA sequence: TGTGCCAGCAGCTCTCAGGGGCTAGTGTCCGGGGAGCTGTTTTTT.

This chain uses TRBV20-1 with TRBJ2-5; D is possibly TRBD2 (5 bases). Germline V lookup: CDR1 DFQATT, CDR2 SNEGSKA (reference sequence). This CDR3 is built from 11 residues. V shed 3 bases and J shed 5 bases, with 7 bases lying between them. CDR3 in amino acids: CSARTGETQYF. CDR3 DNA: TGCAGTGCTAGGACGGGGGAGACCCAGTACTTC.

The chain recombines TRBV25-1 with TRBJ2-1; 7 nucleotides align to TRBD2. Germline loops: CDR1 MGHDK, CDR2 SYGVNS. The CDR3 spans 14 residues. V dropped 5 bases and J dropped 8; count of bases not matched to a gene: 9. The CDR3 reads CASSLSWGGDEQFF. In nucleotides, the CDR3 is TGTGCCAGCAGTCTCTCCTGGGGGGGAGATGAGCAGTTCTTC.

In its sample, this clone was seen once. This chain joins TRBV5-4 and TRBJ2-2, with 12 nucleotides matching TRBD2. Trimming at V came to 3 bases and at J to 4 bases, leaving 4 bases not matched to a gene. Germline CDR1 reads SGHNT; CDR2 reads YYREEE (reference sequence). The CDR3 loop spans 16 amino acids. In DNA form, the CDR3 reads TGTGCCAGCAGCTATACTAGCGGGGGGCCCACCGGGGAGCTGTTTTTT. Its translation: CASSYTSGGPTGELFF.

The rearrangement uses TRBV6-4 and TRBJ2-3, with 10 positions matching TRBD2. CDR1 is MRHNA and CDR2 is SNTAGT in the germline V gene. There are 14 residues in the CDR3. V dropped 7 bases and J dropped 5; count of bases not matched to a gene: 6. The CDR3: CASKAGGPGDTQYF. The CDR3 DNA sequence: TGTGCCAGCAAAGCGGGGGGGCCTGGAGATACGCAGTATTTT.

The J gene is TRBJ2-7, the V gene TRBV25-1; D is perhaps TRBD1 (6 bases). Germline V gives CDR1 MGHDK, CDR2 SYGVNS. The CDR3 runs to 14 residues. Trimming cost V 7 bases and J 1 base, with 14 bases left between them. DNA for the CDR3: TGTGCCAGCACCGAGGACAGCGGTTCCTACGAGCAGTACTTC. It translates to CASTEDSGSYEQYF.

V is TRBV11-2 and J is TRBJ2-5; 7 nucleotides align to TRBD1. In germline, CDR1 is SGHAT, CDR2 FQNNGV. J gave up 7 bases and V 5 bases, and 7 bases lay outside the gene matches. The CDR3 is made up of 13 amino acids. DNA for the CDR3: TGTGCCAGCAGCACTCGACAGGGTGGGACCCAGTACTTC. Translating gives CASSTRQGGTQYF.

The chain carries TRBV6-5 and TRBJ2-5; weak D call: TRBD1 (5 bases). V was pared by 7 bases and J by 5 bases, with 11 bases between. From germline, CDR1 is MNHEY and CDR2 SVGAGI. This CDR3 is built from 12 residues. The CDR3 DNA sequence: TGTGCCAGCATAGGGGTCGGGGAGACCCAGTACTTC. Protein product: CASIGVGETQYF.

This chain joins TRBV18 and TRBJ2-2; a weak D match, TRBD2 (6 bases). CDR1 and CDR2 (germline): KGHSH, LQKENI. CDR3 size: 16 residues. With 2 bases removed from V and 4 bases from J, the gap between germline ends came to 14 bases. In nucleotides, the CDR3 is TGTGCCAGCTCACCATCCGCGGGGCGAGGCACCGGGGAGCTGTTTTTT. Residues: CASSPSAGRGTGELFF. The complete variable domain, with remaining parts taken from reference TRBV18 and TRBJ2-2, reads NAGVMQNPRHLVRRRGQEARLRCSPMKGHSHVYWYRQLPEEGLKFMVYLQKENIIDESGMPKERFSAEFPKEGPSILRIQQVVRGDSAAYFCASSPSAGRGTGELFFGEGSRLTVL.